Following are 13 T cell receptor beta chains from one sample sequenced in a study of shared clonotypes between healthy human individuals. Sequencing was performed with immunoSEQ multiplex PCR; in TCRdb, only in-frame clones are kept and a portion is missing. The table shows 500,000 to 550,000 clones, with about 96% occurring only once. The specimen sequenced was naive CD4+ T cells sorted from blood. Subset of the sample: CD45RA+ positively selected. Receptor source: a woman in her twenties or thirties in good health.

The rearrangement uses TRBV29-1 and TRBJ2-5, with D hard to call. Looked up from germline, CDR1 is SQVTM and CDR2 is ANQGSEA. Trimming stripped 4 bases from V and 3 bases from J, with 6 bases between. CDR3 length: 11 residues. CDR3: CSVVGEETQYF. The CDR3 DNA reads TGCAGCGTTGTTGGGGAAGAGACCCAGTACTTC.

The genes are TRBV7-2 and TRBJ2-7; D possibly corresponds to TRBD1 (5 bases). V lost 5 bases and J lost 7, with 15 bases in between. The CDR3 loop spans 13 amino acids. Germline V gene sequence: CDR1 SGHTA, CDR2 FQGNSA. The CDR3 here is CASSLYLGEEQYF. The CDR3, as DNA: TGTGCCAGCAGCCTCTACTTAGGGGAAGAGCAGTACTTC.

The rearrangement links TRBV5-8 to TRBJ2-4; D not certain. Trimming pared 1 base from V and 7 bases from J, leaving 6 bases between. From germline, CDR1 is SGHTS and CDR2 YDEGEE. The CDR3 runs to 12 residues. CDR3 bases: TGTGCCAGCAGCTTGTTGGAGAACATTCAGTACTTC. Translated: CASSLLENIQYF.

The chain links TRBV10-3 to TRBJ1-1; tentative D call: TRBD1 (6 bases). CDR1 ENHRY and CDR2 SYGVKD come from the germline V gene. CDR3 length: 13 residues. With 10 bases removed from V and 0 bases from J, the gap between germline ends came to 12 bases. The DNA of the CDR3 is TGTGCCACAAAAGGACAGCTGAACACTGAAGCTTTCTTT. Amino acid sequence: CATKGQLNTEAFF.

In regard to this clone: Other DNA sequences in this sample translate to the same CDR3. The J gene is TRBJ1-5, the V gene TRBV2; D is unclear. The CDR3 runs to 14 residues. Trimming removed 4 bases from V and 0 bases from J, with 7 bases in between. Looked up from germline, CDR1 is SNHLY and CDR2 is FYNNEI. The CDR3 sequence is CASSAVYSNQPQHF. Written as DNA, the CDR3 is TGTGCCAGCAGTGCCGTTTATAGCAATCAGCCCCAGCATTTT.

The V and J genes are TRBV14 and TRBJ2-1, with 15 bases aligning to TRBD2. Losses at the gene ends were 5 bases for V and 5 bases for J; bases not matched to a gene: 7. The CDR3 has 17 residues. Germline-derived CDR1 and CDR2 are SGHDN and FVKESK. This CDR3 reads CASSWTSGRALHNEQFF. The CDR3 coding sequence is TGTGCCAGCAGCTGGACTAGCGGGAGGGCCCTCCACAATGAGCAGTTCTTC.

CDR3 residues: CASSVAPDGQSYEQYF. As DNA, the CDR3 is TGTGCCAGCAGCGTAGCTCCCGATGGGCAGTCCTACGAGCAGTACTTC. The gene calls are TRBV9 and TRBJ2-5; no firm D call. The J call is in doubt because the DNA end fits TRBJ2-7 better. This CDR3 has 16 amino acids. Germline CDR1 and CDR2: SGDLS and YYNGEE.

V usage is TRBV6-6 and J usage is TRBJ2-7; D not resolved. The V and J ends lost 6 bases and 5 bases respectively, with 11 bases between them. The CDR3 has 12 residues. The V gene's germline CDR1 is MNHNY and CDR2 SVGAGI (reference sequence). The CDR3: CASRDPSHEQYF. As DNA, the CDR3 is TGTGCCAGCAGAGACCCTTCGCACGAGCAGTACTTC.

This chain links TRBV7-9 with TRBJ1-1; no clear D. The germline V and J ends were trimmed by 6 bases and 0 bases, with 14 bases remaining between them. The V gene's germline CDR1 is SEHNR and CDR2 FQNEAQ (reference sequence). The CDR3 length is 15 residues. CDR3 amino acids: CASRHPGSMNTEAFF. CDR3 DNA: TGTGCCAGCAGGCATCCGGGCTCAATGAACACTGAAGCTTTCTTT.

The chain carries TRBV6-5 and TRBJ2-7, with 8 bases aligning to TRBD2. The V gene's germline CDR1 is MNHEY and CDR2 SVGAGI. There are 13 residues in the CDR3. Losses at the gene ends were 6 bases for V and 2 bases for J; bases not matched to a gene: 3. CDR3 DNA sequence: TGTGCCAGCAGGATTAGCGGGGCCTACGAGCAGTACTTC. It codes for CASRISGAYEQYF.

This rearrangement joins TRBV11-2 to TRBJ2-1; D unclear. The CDR3 sequence is 14 residues long. Trimming took off 5 bases at V and 0 bases at J, with 8 bases between the two ends. Germline CDR1 reads SGHAT; CDR2 reads FQNNGV. CDR3 sequence (DNA): TGTGCCAGCAGCCCCGGGTACTCCTACAATGAGCAGTTCTTC. This sequence encodes CASSPGYSYNEQFF.

CDR3 residues: CASSISPVRGPKVRADTQYF. In DNA form, the CDR3 reads TGTGCCAGCAGTATATCCCCCGTACGGGGCCCCAAAGTCCGGGCAGATACGCAGTATTTT. The chain has TRBV28 and TRBJ2-3; either TRBD1 or TRBD2 may supply D (5 bases each). The CDR3 totals 20 residues. CDR1 is MDHEN and CDR2 is SYDVKM in the germline V gene. The V and J ends lost 5 bases and 4 bases respectively, with 31 bases between them.

The chain combines TRBV19 with TRBJ1-2; 9 nucleotides align to TRBD1. Germline lookup yields CDR1 LNHDA and CDR2 SQIVND (reference sequence). The junction had 19 bases not matched to a gene; V was cut back by 0 bases and J by 5 bases. CDR3 length: 20 amino acids. CDR3 sequence (DNA): TGTGCCAGTAGTATAGAGTCCGGACAGGGGCCGGGTCGGCCGACATATGGCTACACCTTC. Translating it yields CASSIESGQGPGRPTYGYTF. The full variable domain, with the rest looked up from reference TRBV19 and TRBJ1-2, is DGGITQSPKYLFRKEGQNVTLSCEQNLNHDAMYWYRQDPGQGLRLIYYSQIVNDFQKGDIAEGYSVSREKKESFPLTVTSAQKNPTAFYLCASSIESGQGPGRPTYGYTFGSGTRLTVV.